This T cell receptor beta chain originates from a study of cytomegalovirus exposure and HLA in healthy donors. PCR employed 60 Vbeta and 13 Jbeta primers. Only in-frame clones appear in the TCRdb table, and some are missing; sequencing was by immunoSEQ multiplex PCR. The data show roughly 230,000 clones, about 90% seen once. Germline V gene sequence: CDR1 MDHEN, CDR2 SYDVKM. The germline V and J ends were trimmed by 7 bases and 13 bases, with 20 bases remaining between them. This CDR3 has 14 residues. Source material: PBMCs. V gene TRBV28 combines with J gene TRBJ1-6, with D tentatively TRBD1 (6 bases). The sequence came from a girl aged 2 to 10 in good health and CMV-seronegative. The CDR3 DNA reads as TGTGCCAGCAAAAGTGGGGGCAGCGGATCCCCCCTCCACTTT. Its translation is CASKSGGSGSPLHF.